The 22 T cell receptor beta chains reported below all come from one sample, sequenced in a study of T cell clonotyping in hematopoietic cell transplantation. Measured with immunoSEQ multiplex PCR; TCRdb has only the in-frame clones, and not every one. The data hold about 9,300 clones, with about 84% observed a single time. Sequenced material: PBMCs, taken at the time of graft-versus-host disease after allogeneic stem cell transplant. These receptors all come from a male patient between 60 and 69 years old who had an allogeneic stem cell transplant from an unrelated donor, so the T cells may come from the graft donor. Some clones in this sample may be carry-over from other donors' samples.

The gene calls are TRBV6-5 and TRBJ2-7; D gene unclear. The germline V gene encodes CDR1 MNHEY and CDR2 SVGAGI. This CDR3 region has 12 residues. The V end was cut by 6 bases, the J end by 6 bases, with 12 bases between. The CDR3 protein is CASRDRFREQYF. The CDR3 DNA reads TGTGCCAGCAGAGACCGGTTCCGCGAGCAGTACTTC.

J is TRBJ2-3 and V is TRBV19; TRBD2 agrees at 8 bases. Trimming at V came to 2 bases and at J to 4 bases, leaving 5 bases not matched to a gene. The CDR3 length is 15 residues. The germline gives CDR1 LNHDA, CDR2 SQIVND (reference sequence). Here the CDR3 DNA reads TGTGCCAGTAGTATACCGGCGGGAGGAGCAGATACGCAGTATTTT. It codes for CASSIPAGGADTQYF.

V and J are TRBV5-6 and TRBJ1-6; 8 bases are shared with TRBD1. The V gene end was trimmed by 4 bases and the J gene end by 10 bases; junction bases not matched to a gene: 10. The CDR3 contains 15 residues. Germline loops: CDR1 SGHDT, CDR2 YYEEEE. CDR3 in amino acids: CASSRGQGAESPLHF. CDR3 bases: TGTGCCAGCAGCCGAGGACAGGGAGCGGAGTCACCCCTCCACTTT.

This clone appeared a single time. At one end, the junction sequence differs from germline, possibly due to a read error. This chain links TRBV28 with TRBJ1-2; weak D call: TRBD1 (5 bases). From germline, CDR1 is MDHEN and CDR2 SYDVKM. The CDR3 spans 14 residues. The CDR3 region is CASSLSGREGGYAF. The CDR3 coding sequence is TGTGCCAGCAGTTTATCTGGCAGGGAGGGTGGCTACGCCTTC.

V usage is TRBV6-5 and J usage is TRBJ1-4; D uncertain. The CDR3 consists of 15 residues. Trimming left V 6 bases short and J 8 bases short, with 19 bases between. The germline V gene has CDR1 MNHEY and CDR2 SVGAGI. CDR3 loop: CASRGNRGGREKLFF. The CDR3 bases are TGTGCCAGCAGGGGGAACAGAGGCGGGCGGGAAAAACTGTTTTTT.

The rearrangement links TRBV10-3 to TRBJ2-7; 7 bases match TRBD1. Per germline, CDR1 ENHRY and CDR2 SYGVKD. V gave up 0 bases and J gave up 2 bases; unmatched junction bases: 4. The CDR3 length is 15 residues. The DNA of the CDR3 is TGTGCCATCAGTGAGTCCCCGGACAGGACCTACGAGCAGTACTTC. It translates to CAISESPDRTYEQYF.

The J gene is TRBJ2-3, the V gene TRBV21-1; the D segment call TRBD2 is taken from the table without a DNA check. TRBV21-1 corresponds to a pseudogene. This CDR3 contains 15 residues. The CDR3 DNA follows: TGTGCCAGCAGCCAAAGAGGTATCAGCACAGATACGCAGTATTTT. This sequence encodes CASSQRGISTDTQYF.

The rearrangement links TRBV6-1 to TRBJ1-1; possibly TRBD1 for D (5 bases). Germline CDR1 reads MNHNS; CDR2 reads SASEGT. The V and J ends lost 8 bases and 8 bases respectively, with 15 bases between them. The CDR3 sequence is 12 residues long. The CDR3 sequence is CASLGAGREAFF. The CDR3 bases are TGTGCCAGCCTAGGTGCGGGACGGGAAGCTTTCTTT.

V usage is TRBV4-3 and J usage is TRBJ1-4; no reliable D call. The CDR3 consists of 14 residues. Germline lookup yields CDR1 LGHNA and CDR2 YSLEER. V was trimmed by 0 bases and J by 8 bases, leaving 10 bases between them. The CDR3 here is CASSQERPGEKLFF. In DNA, the CDR3 is TGCGCCAGCAGCCAAGAACGGCCGGGGGAAAAACTGTTTTTT.

The chain employs TRBV5-1 and TRBJ1-4, with 8 bases fitting TRBD1. This CDR3 has 11 residues. Germline V gene sequence: CDR1 SGHRS, CDR2 YFSETQ. Unmatched junction bases numbered 3, after V lost 4 bases and J lost 13 bases. The CDR3 DNA reads as TGCGCCAGCAGCGCAGGGGGCTTACTGTTTTTT. Translated: CASSAGGLLFF.

This chain connects TRBV6-5 to TRBJ1-1; a weak D match, TRBD1 (5 bases). The CDR3 has 14 residues. The V end lost 2 bases, the J end lost 6 bases, and 13 bases lay between the germline ends. Germline loops: CDR1 MNHEY, CDR2 SVGAGI. CDR3 DNA: TGTGCCAGCAGTTACCTAGGGAGGGGATCTGAAGCTTTCTTT. This sequence encodes CASSYLGRGSEAFF.

The V and J genes are TRBV25-1 and TRBJ2-3; maybe TRBD1 (6 bases). This CDR3 has 14 amino acids. Germline V CDR1 and CDR2: MGHDK, SYGVNS. Trimming removed 3 bases at V and 3 bases at J, with 10 bases between. CDR3 amino acids: CASSEDRITDTQYF. CDR3 nucleotide sequence: TGTGCCAGCAGTGAGGACAGAATTACAGATACGCAGTATTTT. Variable domain in full (rest from reference TRBV25-1 and TRBJ2-3): EADIYQTPRYLVIGTGKKITLECSQTMGHDKMYWYQQDPGMELHLIHYSYGVNSTEKGDLSSESTVSRIRTEHFPLTLESARPSHTSQYLCASSEDRITDTQYFGPGTRLTVL.

The chain links TRBV7-6 to TRBJ2-3, with 8 bases lining up with TRBD2. V trimming: 7 bases; J trimming: 5 bases; junction bases outside the gene matches: 5. This CDR3 is built from 13 residues. Germline CDR1 reads SGHVS; CDR2 reads FNYEAQ. Written as DNA, the CDR3 is TGTGCCAGCAACGGGGGGGCCCTAGATACGCAGTATTTT. Protein sequence: CASNGGALDTQYF.

The chain carries TRBV6-1 and TRBJ2-7; D may be TRBD2 (7 bases). The CDR3 contains 15 residues. CDR1 and CDR2 (germline): MNHNS, SASEGT. Between the trimmed V and J ends, which lost 7 bases and 0 bases, there was a span of 16 bases. In nucleotides, the CDR3 is TGTGCCAGCACGAGGGAGGGGGGCCGCTCCTACGAGCAGTACTTC. It yields the protein CASTREGGRSYEQYF.

The sample holds one count of this clone. DNA of the CDR3: TGTGCCAGCGGCGGGACAGGGGCCTACGAGCAGTACTTC. This codes for CASGGTGAYEQYF. The chain recombines TRBV25-1 with TRBJ2-7; 10 positions match TRBD1. The CDR3 is 13 residues long. Trimming cost V 8 bases and J 2 bases; bases outside gene matches: 3. Germline V gives CDR1 MGHDK, CDR2 SYGVNS.

The chain employs TRBV14 and TRBJ1-4, with 8 bases fitting TRBD1. V shed 6 bases, J shed 3 bases, and the junction held 6 bases outside the gene matches. Germline-derived CDR1 and CDR2 are SGHDN and FVKESK. This CDR3 region has 15 residues. CDR3 sequence: CASSTYRGSNEKLFF. CDR3 sequence (DNA): TGTGCCAGCAGTACATACAGGGGGTCTAATGAAAAACTGTTTTTT.

The rearrangement links TRBV7-3 to TRBJ2-7; D remains ambiguous. Trimming left V 7 bases short and J 1 base short, with 8 bases between. This CDR3 has 12 amino acids. Germline V gene lookup returns CDR1 SGHTA and CDR2 FQGTGA. CDR3 region: CASNPESYEQYF. In nucleotides, the CDR3 is TGTGCCAGCAACCCCGAGTCCTACGAGCAGTACTTC.

The rearrangement joins TRBV14 to TRBJ2-7; D unresolved. Trimming left V 0 bases short and J 0 bases short, with 6 bases between. The length of the CDR3 is 14 residues. Germline values: CDR1 SGHDN, CDR2 FVKESK. The CDR3 loop reads CASSQDPGSYEQYF. CDR3 coding DNA: TGTGCCAGCAGCCAAGATCCAGGCTCCTACGAGCAGTACTTC.

The chain has TRBV29-1 and TRBJ1-5, with TRBD1 matching over 8 bases. There are 17 residues in the CDR3. Losses at the gene ends were 4 bases for V and 2 bases for J; bases not matched to a gene: 13. In germline, CDR1 is SQVTM, CDR2 ANQGSEA. Here the CDR3 reads CSVVGTGGDWRNQPQHF. The DNA for the CDR3 is TGCAGCGTTGTCGGTACAGGGGGGGATTGGCGCAATCAGCCCCAGCATTTT.

The chain has TRBV7-8 and TRBJ1-5; 8 bases fit TRBD1. With V trimmed by 4 bases and J by 4 bases, 6 bases remained unmatched. CDR1 is SGHVS, CDR2 FQNEAQ, per germline. The CDR3 contains 15 residues. The CDR3 DNA is TGTGCCAGCAGCTCAGATGACAGGGGTAATCAGCCCCAGCATTTT. It yields the protein CASSSDDRGNQPQHF.

In its sample, this clone was seen once. This chain uses TRBV10-3 with TRBJ2-7; weak D call: TRBD1 (6 bases). V was pared by 2 bases and J by 9 bases, with 20 bases between. Germline assignment: CDR1 ENHRY and CDR2 SYGVKD. The CDR3 length is 15 residues. The CDR3 bases are TGTGCCATCAGTGAGACCCGGACAGAATACGAAGGGCAGTACTTC. Encoded protein: CAISETRTEYEGQYF.

This clone was picked up a small number of times. CDR3 in DNA: TGCGCCAGCAGCTTGTCCGAGGGATTGGGAAACTATGGCTACACCTTC. This sequence encodes CASSLSEGLGNYGYTF. The chain is built from TRBV5-1 and TRBJ1-2, with D unclear. The V and J ends lost 1 base and 2 bases respectively, with 15 bases between them. The CDR3 loop spans 16 amino acids. The V gene's germline CDR1 is SGHRS and CDR2 YFSETQ.